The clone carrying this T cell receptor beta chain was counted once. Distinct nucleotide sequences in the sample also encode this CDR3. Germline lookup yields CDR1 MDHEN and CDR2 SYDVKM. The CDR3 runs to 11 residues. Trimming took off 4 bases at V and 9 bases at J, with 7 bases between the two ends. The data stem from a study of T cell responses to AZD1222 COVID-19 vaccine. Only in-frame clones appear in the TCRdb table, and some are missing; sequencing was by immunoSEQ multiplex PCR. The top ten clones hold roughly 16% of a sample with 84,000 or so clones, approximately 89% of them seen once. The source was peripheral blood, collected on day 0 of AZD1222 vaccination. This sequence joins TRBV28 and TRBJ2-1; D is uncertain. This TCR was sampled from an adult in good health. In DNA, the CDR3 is TGTGCCAGCAGTTCCCTAGGTGAGCAGTTCTTC. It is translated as CASSSLGEQFF.